This T cell receptor (beta chain) came from a study of the immune and genomic landscape of osteosarcoma. In the case of this clone: Antigen specificity is unknown.

V shed 4 bases and J shed 3 bases, with 10 bases lying between them. There are 13 residues in the CDR3. Looked up from germline, CDR1 is MDHEN and CDR2 is SYDVKM. Poor-prognosis osteosarcoma patients supplied post-treatment primary, local recurrence and metastasis tumor specimens. Study-wide findings and caveats: Roughly five repertoires, each under 100 clonotypes, were dominated by one hyperexpanded clone. Limited clonal expansion was suggested by productive clonality averaging about 0.093, maximum roughly 0.3.

Only in-frame clones appear in the TCRdb table, and some are missing; sequencing was by immunoSEQ multiplex PCR. Counted here are roughly 500 clones, more than 60% occurring once; the ten biggest clones make up about an eighth. This sequence joins TRBV28 and TRBJ2-7, with D possibly being TRBD2 (5 bases). The clonotype originates from a human donor with osteosarcoma. Sequencing input: osteosarcoma tumor tissue from the lung. CDR3 region: CASSSLGGYEQYF. Written as DNA, the CDR3 is TGTGCCAGCAGTTCCCTCGGAGGCTACGAGCAGTACTTC.